The sequence of this TCR beta chain was determined in a study of OX40 agonist ivuxolimab in advanced cancers. Whole-study context: Previous treatment with anti-PD-1, anti-PD-L1 or anti-CTLA-4 therapy was allowed; more than 35% had received some.

The repertoire was sequenced with immunoSEQ multiplex PCR; TCRdb's copy has only in-frame clones and lacks some. The sample yields 70,000 to 85,000 clones, 85% to 95% seen once. This sequence was found in an adult with an advanced solid tumor such as melanoma, head and neck, liver or kidney cancer. Sequenced material: CD4+ or CD8+ T cells sorted from blood, taken in a trial of the OX40 agonist ivuxolimab.

The CDR3 DNA follows: TGTGCCAGCAGCTTAGGCAACAGGGGGCGGGAGACCCAGTACTTC. Its protein product is CASSLGNRGRETQYF. J is TRBJ2-5 and V is TRBV7-2; 9 positions agree with TRBD1. Germline CDR1 reads SGHTA; CDR2 reads FQGNSA. The CDR3 contains 15 residues. Trimming at V came to 1 base and at J to 5 bases, leaving 5 bases not matched to a gene.